One sample yielded the 11 T cell receptor beta chains listed below, sequenced in a study of early T cells in non-severe SARS-CoV-2 infection. MiXCR, run by TCRdb on the 5' RACE reads, gives a single entry per CDR3 protein. The sample includes some 81,000 distinct CDR3 sequences, roughly 9.4% of them seen just once. The sample comprised whole blood. The receptors derive from an adult who was a healthcare worker with PCR-confirmed SARS-CoV-2 infection or an uninfected control (not recorded which).

This clonotype was recorded a few times. V gene TRBV10-3 combines with J gene TRBJ2-7, with 12 bases lining up with TRBD2. V lost 6 bases to trimming and J lost 6 bases; unmatched junction nucleotides: 9. The CDR3 length is 15 residues. Germline loops: CDR1 ENHRY, CDR2 SYGVKD. This CDR3 reads CAISSVGLAGTEQYF. The CDR3 region has the DNA TGTGCCATCAGCTCGGTCGGACTAGCGGGAACCGAGCAGTACTTC.

Only one count was recorded for this clonotype. The rearrangement uses TRBV27 and TRBJ2-5; possibly TRBD2 for D (6 bases). Germline-derived CDR1 and CDR2 are MNHEY and SMNVEV (reference sequence). This CDR3 is built from 15 residues. Trimming pared 2 bases from V and 5 bases from J, leaving 15 bases between. CDR3 residues: CASSLKEGISETQYF. In DNA form, the CDR3 reads TGTGCCAGCAGTTTAAAGGAGGGGATTTCGGAGACCCAGTACTTC.

This chain connects TRBV7-9 to TRBJ2-7; TRBD2 aligns across 8 bases. Germline V gene sequence: CDR1 SEHNR, CDR2 FQNEAQ (reference sequence). V lost 5 bases to trimming and J lost 5 bases; unmatched junction nucleotides: 8. The CDR3 is 14 residues long. The CDR3 sequence is CASSGLAEPDEQYF. DNA for the CDR3: TGTGCCAGCAGCGGACTAGCCGAACCGGACGAGCAGTACTTC.

This clonotype was detected only a few times. The chain carries TRBV5-1 and TRBJ2-7, with D unresolved. CDR3 length equals 14 residues. The V and J ends lost 2 bases and 7 bases respectively, with 16 bases between them. Looked up from germline, CDR1 is SGHRS and CDR2 is YFSETQ. CDR3 residues: CASSFRTGPWEQYF. The DNA of the CDR3 is TGCGCCAGCAGCTTCAGGACGGGCCCTTGGGAGCAGTACTTC.

This chain joins TRBV15 and TRBJ1-5; unclear D gene. CDR3 size: 13 residues. Germline V gene sequence: CDR1 LNHNV, CDR2 YYDKDF (reference sequence). With 3 bases removed from V and 7 bases from J, the gap between germline ends came to 10 bases. The CDR3 loop is CATSSAPTQPQHF. CDR3 nucleotides: TGTGCCACCAGCAGTGCCCCAACACAGCCCCAGCATTTT.

V gene TRBV5-1 combines with J gene TRBJ2-7, with TRBD1 matching 7 bases. The germline V gene encodes CDR1 SGHRS and CDR2 YFSETQ. The V gene end was trimmed by 3 bases and the J gene end by 2 bases; junction bases not matched to a gene: 2. This CDR3 is 13 amino acids long. CDR3 sequence: CASSWDSTYEQYF. CDR3 bases: TGCGCCAGCAGCTGGGACAGTACCTACGAGCAGTACTTC.

The gene calls are TRBV7-8 and TRBJ1-1; D possibly corresponds to TRBD1 (6 bases). Per the germline V gene, CDR1 is SGHVS and CDR2 is FQNEAQ. CDR3 length equals 15 residues. Trimming left V 2 bases short and J 7 bases short, with 17 bases between. CDR3 region: CASSLMGTTSSEAFF. CDR3 sequence (DNA): TGTGCCAGCAGCTTAATGGGGACAACCAGCAGTGAAGCTTTCTTT. Full variable domain (remainder filled in from reference TRBV7-8 and TRBJ1-1): GAGVSQSPRYKVAKRGQDVALRCDPISGHVSLFWYQQALGQGPEFLTYFQNEAQLDKSGLPSDRFFAERPEGSVSTLKIQRTQQEDSAVYLCASSLMGTTSSEAFFGQGTRLTVV.

J is TRBJ2-1 and V is TRBV10-3; unclear D gene. There are 13 residues in the CDR3. In germline, CDR1 is ENHRY, CDR2 SYGVKD. The ends were cut back, 10 bases at V and 0 bases at J, with 10 bases in the middle. CDR3 sequence: CATTSSSYNEQFF. The CDR3 DNA reads TGTGCCACCACCTCAAGCTCCTACAATGAGCAGTTCTTC.

This clonotype has at least ten counts. V and J are TRBV7-2 and TRBJ1-2; D may be TRBD1 (6 bases). Germline lookup yields CDR1 SGHTA and CDR2 FQGNSA. V was pared by 5 bases and J by 2 bases, with 15 bases between. CDR3 length equals 15 residues. CDR3 bases: TGTGCCAGCAGCCTTATCCTACAGGGAAACTATGGCTACACCTTC. Its protein product is CASSLILQGNYGYTF.

The V gene is TRBV28, the J gene TRBJ1-4; tentative D call: TRBD1 (5 bases). The V end was cut by 5 bases, the J end by 0 bases, with 10 bases between. This CDR3 is 15 amino acids long. Looked up from germline, CDR1 is MDHEN and CDR2 is SYDVKM. This CDR3 reads CASSSGATTNEKLFF. The CDR3 region has the DNA TGTGCCAGCAGTAGTGGGGCTACAACTAATGAAAAACTGTTTTTT.

In this sample, this clonotype turned up many times. V is TRBV10-2 and J is TRBJ1-4; unclear D gene. Germline lookup yields CDR1 WSHSY and CDR2 SAAADI. Trimming took 3 bases from V and 10 from J, leaving 9 bases between them. This CDR3 contains 12 residues. The CDR3 nucleotides read TGCGCCAGCAGTGATCCGGGGAGAAAACTGTTTTTT. This sequence encodes CASSDPGRKLFF.